The rows below give T cell receptor beta chains drawn from one sample of a study of blood T cell repertoires in COVID-19. Sequenced by immunoSEQ multiplex PCR; TCRdb stores in-frame clones only, minus some. The sample has roughly 53,000 clones; about 85% are singletons. Sequenced material: peripheral blood. The receptors come from a man aged 45-65 years with acute or convalescent COVID-19. CDR3s include the opening cysteine and the closing phenylalanine or tryptophan. D genes are given only for firm matches. Clone sizes are given selectively: once, few, many, or a class where the clone is expanded.

clone_size: -; v_call: TRBV19; j_call: TRBJ2-1; d_call: TRBD2; cdr3_aa: CASSEFGRHNEQFF; cdr3_nt: TGTGCCAGTTCGGAATTCGGGAGGCACAATGAGCAGTTCTTC
clone_size: -; v_call: TRBV4-2; j_call: TRBJ1-5; d_call: TRBD1; cdr3_aa: CASSQDLSGGSNQPQHF; cdr3_nt: TGTGCCAGCAGCCAAGATCTGTCAGGGGGAAGCAATCAGCCCCAGCATTTT
clone_size: -; v_call: TRBV24-1; j_call: TRBJ2-2; d_call: TRBD2; cdr3_aa: CATSDGQIGLAGGSGELFF; cdr3_nt: TGTGCCACCAGTGATGGACAAATCGGACTAGCGGGAGGGTCCGGGGAGCTGTTTTTT
clone_size: -; v_call: TRBV5-1; j_call: TRBJ1-1; d_call: -; cdr3_aa: CASSLLQGNTEAFF; cdr3_nt: TGCGCCAGCAGCTTATTACAGGGGAACACTGAAGCTTTCTTT
clone_size: -; v_call: TRBV27; j_call: TRBJ1-2; d_call: -; cdr3_aa: CASSLSGRVYGYTF; cdr3_nt: TGTGCCAGCAGTTTATCAGGGCGGGTCTATGGCTACACCTTC
clone_size: -; v_call: TRBV19; j_call: TRBJ2-6; d_call: -; cdr3_aa: CASSMGASGANVLTF; cdr3_nt: TGTGCCAGTAGTATGGGGGCCTCTGGGGCCAACGTCCTGACTTTC
clone_size: -; v_call: TRBV27; j_call: TRBJ2-2; d_call: TRBD1; cdr3_aa: CASSKNQGVSTGELFF; cdr3_nt: TGTGCCAGCAGTAAAAACCAGGGGGTGAGCACCGGGGAGCTGTTTTTT
clone_size: -; v_call: TRBV25-1; j_call: TRBJ1-1; d_call: -; cdr3_aa: CASSPTGYLDTEAFF; cdr3_nt: TGTGCCAGCAGCCCCACAGGGTATTTGGACACTGAAGCTTTCTTT
clone_size: -; v_call: TRBV6-5; j_call: TRBJ1-1; d_call: -; cdr3_aa: CASTQGYTEAFF; cdr3_nt: TGTGCCAGTACCCAGGGGTATACTGAAGCTTTCTTT
clone_size: once; v_call: TRBV6-5; j_call: TRBJ1-5; d_call: -; cdr3_aa: CASSTRGHNQPQHF; cdr3_nt: TGTGCCAGCAGTACCAGGGGCCACAATCAGCCCCAGCATTTT
clone_size: -; v_call: TRBV6-1; j_call: TRBJ2-7; d_call: TRBD2; cdr3_aa: CASSEFWAGEEYEQYF; cdr3_nt: TGTGCCAGCAGTGAATTTTGGGCGGGAGAAGAGTACGAGCAGTACTTC
clone_size: once; v_call: TRBV5-1; j_call: TRBJ1-3; d_call: -; cdr3_aa: CASSPGLSSGNTIYF; cdr3_nt: TGCGCCAGCAGCCCGGGACTGAGCTCTGGAAACACCATATATTTT
clone_size: -; v_call: TRBV5-1; j_call: TRBJ1-1; d_call: -; cdr3_aa: CATPGGAGNTEAFF; cdr3_nt: TGCGCCACTCCGGGGGGGGCCGGGAACACTGAAGCTTTCTTT
clone_size: -; v_call: TRBV3-1/TRBV3-2; j_call: TRBJ1-4; d_call: TRBD1; cdr3_aa: CASSPWTGLEKLFF; cdr3_nt: TGTGCCAGCAGCCCTTGGACAGGTTTAGAAAAACTGTTTTTT
clone_size: -; v_call: TRBV2; j_call: TRBJ1-2; d_call: -; cdr3_aa: CASSEAWASGYTF; cdr3_nt: TGTGCCAGCAGTGAAGCATGGGCCAGCGGCTACACCTTC
clone_size: -; v_call: TRBV27; j_call: TRBJ2-5; d_call: TRBD2; cdr3_aa: CASSWGGQETQYF; cdr3_nt: TGTGCCAGCAGTTGGGGGGGCCAAGAGACCCAGTACTTC
clone_size: -; v_call: TRBV7-9; j_call: TRBJ2-3; d_call: -; cdr3_aa: CASSFSSTDTQYF; cdr3_nt: TGTGCCAGCAGCTTCTCTAGCACAGATACGCAGTATTTT
clone_size: -; v_call: TRBV19; j_call: TRBJ2-1; d_call: TRBD2; cdr3_aa: CASSIGLAGVTYNEQFF; cdr3_nt: TGTGCCAGTAGTATTGGGCTAGCGGGTGTGACCTACAATGAGCAGTTCTTC
clone_size: -; v_call: TRBV19; j_call: TRBJ1-2; d_call: TRBD1; cdr3_aa: CASSSQGAEGYTF; cdr3_nt: TGTGCCAGTAGTTCACAGGGGGCAGAAGGCTACACCTTC
clone_size: -; v_call: TRBV28; j_call: TRBJ1-2; d_call: -; cdr3_aa: CASSFGQNYGYTF; cdr3_nt: TGTGCCAGCAGTTTTGGGCAGAACTATGGCTACACCTTC
clone_size: -; v_call: TRBV25-1; j_call: TRBJ2-6; d_call: -; cdr3_aa: CASSESGGTGANVLTF; cdr3_nt: TGTGCCAGCAGTGAATCGGGCGGGACCGGGGCCAACGTCCTGACTTTC
clone_size: -; v_call: TRBV18; j_call: TRBJ1-3; d_call: TRBD1; cdr3_aa: CASSPRGPGTGVENTIYF; cdr3_nt: TGTGCCAGCTCACCGCGCGGCCCGGGGACAGGGGTGGAAAACACCATATATTTT
clone_size: -; v_call: TRBV5-4; j_call: TRBJ2-3; d_call: -; cdr3_aa: CASSLYGVGDTQYF; cdr3_nt: TGTGCCAGCAGCTTGTACGGGGTTGGAGATACGCAGTATTTT
clone_size: -; v_call: TRBV5-1; j_call: TRBJ2-1; d_call: -; cdr3_aa: CASSLVAGTQTRNEQFF; cdr3_nt: TGCGCCAGCAGCTTGGTCGCCGGGACTCAGACGCGAAATGAGCAGTTCTTC